Sequencing of this T cell receptor beta chain was carried out in a study of cytomegalovirus exposure and HLA in healthy donors (dated by TCRdb to 2017 to 2019). Notes on the research overall: According to an earlier analysis of 587 of the donors, 150 million to 200 million T cells yielded 100 million or so unique TCR beta sequences and more than 250 Gb of sequence data. An early release covering around 630 HLA-typed donors comprised approximately 300 gigabases of sequencing data and approximately 80 million unique TCR sequences. The genetic ancestry cluster associated with self-reported Caucasian donors included about four fifths of the 350 to 500 genotyped donors. The aim of the study was to test whether cataloging public T cell receptors could identify signatures of past pathogen exposure. The study profiled the T cell repertoires of hundreds of subjects by immunosequencing and related them to cytomegalovirus serostatus. In addition to the first cohort of roughly 670 subjects, a separate validation cohort of 130 or so different subjects was used. High-throughput TCR immunosequencing, statistical association of individual TCRs with disease status, and machine learning were combined to predict cytomegalovirus infection status. In a later analysis, previously published TCR beta repertoires from several hundred donors were re-analyzed and high-resolution HLA genotyping was added so that TCR occurrence patterns could be studied. In the later analysis, no new phenotypic data were used to find candidate immune exposures; instead, reliance was placed on TCR beta sequences and their occurrence across donors. In an earlier analysis of 587 of the donors, high-throughput TCR beta sequencing was used to judge whether each TCR beta V gene segment behaved as functional or pseudogenic. Donor age, sex, ethnicity and CMV serostatus were compiled alongside the repertoire data. A later genetic analysis took genome-wide SNP genotypes for about three fifths of the roughly 670 donors and used that subset as a discovery cohort. All discovery cohort repertoires had been generated using a single sequencing platform. Class I and class II HLA loci were covered by the typing at four-digit resolution. The number of donors typed differed by locus, with roughly 620-630 for A, B, C, DRB1 and DQB1, around 520 for DQA1, nearly 610 for DPA1, and some 440 for DPB1. Five DR-DQ haplotypes were treated as single units for association and clustering because of strong linkage in the cohort. On average, 235,054 unique TCR beta nucleotide sequences were sequenced per donor among some 420 genotyped donors of the cohort, with roughly 20% of those sequences being non-productive.

Study-level results and caveats: According to the authors, the approach could potentially be generalized to other disease states and immunological phenotypes. In a later genetic analysis, fewer N-insertions in productive TCRs were reported among donors in an Asian-associated ancestry cluster than the roughly 710-donor mean. Some IMGT-functional V segments, including TRBV6-2 and TRBV6-3, could not be told apart with the 87-base-pair reads, so those segments were excluded. Correlated functional status among segregating V segments might be attributable to linkage disequilibrium, but an unknown experimental factor could not be ruled out. The presence/absence analyses assumed that sequencing depth was roughly uniform across donors, and that assumption may not be true. Strong co-occurrence of HLA alleles, especially DR and DQ, made assigning TCR associations to individual alleles difficult. In the study, some 160 TCR beta chains were listed as associated with cytomegalovirus. Broadly in line with IMGT annotations, most TCR beta V segments showed up in productive rearrangements about 87% or about 30% of the time in an earlier analysis of 587 of the donors. While some public TCRs were present in many individuals, most TCR sequences turned up only very rarely across donors. A group of highly shared sequence variants was considered likely to be a technical artifact of the sequencing pipeline. HLA typing was unavailable for some donors at each locus, so association tests used only the typed subset. In a later analysis, HLA-associated TCR beta chains were found to be more clonally expanded and to have lower generation probabilities than equally common non-associated chains. According to a later analysis, most CMV-associated TCR beta chains appeared to be HLA-restricted, and the HLA associations seemed to be driven largely by CMV exposure. A further reported finding was that TCR beta sequences accurately predicted the HLA-A and HLA-B alleles for most subjects in the first cohort. In this cohort, only TCR beta chains were sequenced, and detectable features were limited by the absence of alpha or paired-chain data. Cytomegalovirus status was reported to be diagnosed by the classifier with high specificity and sensitivity in both the original and validation cohorts. A later analysis associated approximately 17,000 TCR beta sequences with specific HLA alleles at a false discovery rate of 0.05. In a later analysis, TCR association rates were found to vary across HLA loci, with the most associated TCRs seen for DRB1 alleles and the fewest for HLA-C alleles. A later genetic analysis associated a missense DCLRE1C variant with V-gene and J-gene trimming of TCR beta chains, and an independent cohort replicated the association. Three of the identified cytomegalovirus-associated TCR beta chains were confirmed in vitro to be specific for cytomegalovirus antigens. Because counts were too low, approximately 18 rarely observed V segments, including chromosome 9 orphons, were excluded from the earlier analysis of about 500 of the donors. Immune exposure information for the cohort was limited to CMV serostatus. A later analysis reported that several top co-occurrence clusters appeared linked to parvovirus B19, influenza, CMV and Epstein-Barr virus.

Notes on this clone: Which antigen it targets is not known. Per-base quality was not reported, and no clone a single base away is much larger than it.

The cohort comprised around 690 healthy bone marrow donors. Cohort members were all nominally healthy when sampled, although unrecorded immune exposures were likely present. The donor tested CMV seronegative and was one of the 352 seronegative cohort members. A peripheral blood sample was collected from each donor, and TCR beta sequencing was performed on peripheral blood mononuclear cells. The Qiagen DNeasy Blood Extraction Kit was used to extract genomic DNA from the blood cell samples. Sequences MNHEY (CDR1) and SVGAGI (CDR2) are obtained from the germline V gene. From its cysteine to its phenylalanine, the CDR3 spans 14 amino acids. Only the CDR3 part of the read is kept: 42 bases, read in frame from the first base. V is cut by 5 bases and J by 4 bases, and the space between the germline ends is 12 bases. The library relied on the immunoSEQ multiplex PCR assay. The multiplex PCR relied on a mix of 60 forward primers for TCR Vbeta segments and 13 reverse primers for TCR Jbeta segments. Amplification of the CDR3 region of rearranged TCR beta genes was performed with a multiplex PCR assay on genomic DNA. The amplified TCR beta libraries were sequenced on the Illumina HiSeq System as 87-base-pair reads. The authors' pipeline ran thus. A later analysis tallied 80 million to 95 million unique TCR beta chains across the roughly 610 repertoires, and approximately 11 million of those chains were shared by two or more donors. Raw reads were error-corrected and collapsed into unique sequences with a nearest-neighbor algorithm that merged closely related sequences to remove PCR and sequencing errors. CDR3 sequences were aligned to IMGT reference sequences to assign V, D and J gene segments. For a sequence to be retained, a match of at least six nucleotides was required to both a V gene segment and a J gene segment. A rearrangement was called productive if the CDR3 had no stop codons and remained in frame with V and J, and every other rearrangement was called non-productive. CDR3 was defined by IMGT convention, running from the second conserved V-encoded cysteine to the conserved J-encoded phenylalanine. In an earlier analysis of around 600 of the donors, sequences lacking an unambiguous match to a single V gene segment were excluded. An earlier analysis of some 610 of the donors called V segments functional above 56.7% productive rearrangements and segregating when the between-donor standard deviation exceeded 5%. To diagnose cytomegalovirus status from the catalog of TCR beta chain sequences, a statistical classification framework was built. In a later analysis, V and J genes were assigned by comparing TCR nucleotide sequences against IMGT/GENE-DB human TR gene sequences. Using the TCRdist pipeline, a later analysis assigned CDR3 sequences along with most-parsimonious VDJ recombination scenarios. In a later analysis, each TCR beta chain was defined by its CDR3 amino acid sequence together with its V-gene family, and reads lacking a unique V-gene family were excluded. To address suspected cross-contamination and a sequencing artifact, a later analysis removed a few hundred highly shared, low-generation-probability nucleotide sequences. In a later analysis, a clonal expansion index was calculated for each public chain from normalized within-repertoire ranks of inferred template counts. A later analysis computed generation probabilities with a VDJ recombination model fitted to out-of-frame rearrangements, and checked the results against IGoR. A later analysis scored TCR-TCR, TCR-HLA and TCR-CMV co-occurrence with hypergeometric tests, applying a repertoire-size bias correction to TCR pairs. A later analysis estimated false discovery rates by permuting HLA or CMV assignments 20 times. In a later analysis, co-occurring TCRs were grouped using DBSCAN, with TCRdist sequence similarity added in when clustering inside HLA-allele-positive subsets. Repertoires with fewer than 30,000 or more than 120,000 public chains, plus five repertoires with anomalous nucleotide sharing, were excluded from co-occurrence clustering. TCRdb took over this immuneACCESS table, retaining in-frame rearrangements with V and J assigned. Such tables are incomplete; in checked studies, under half of the missing clones stem from an unresolved V gene, and the remainder is unexplained. Clonal size and the V and J genes are those of that table, whereas D and trimming came from the DNA. Counted in this sample were 100,000 to 150,000 clones; almost 85% of them appeared once. The top ten hold about 2.5% of the sample.

Sequencing was performed on PBMCs. The origin of this receptor is a boy younger than 10 in good health and CMV-seronegative. The V gene is TRBV6-5 and the J gene is TRBJ1-5, with an unclear D gene assignment. CDR3 reads: CASSRDQRNQPQHF. Read as DNA, the sequence is TGTGCCAGCAGTCGAGACCAGCGAAATCAGCCCCAGCATTTT.